This T cell receptor (beta chain) is from a study of blood T cell repertoires in COVID-19. Losses at the gene ends were 1 base for V and 6 bases for J; bases not matched to a gene: 3. Germline V gene data show CDR1 as SGHRS and CDR2 as YFSETQ. The CDR3 is 16 residues long. Here immunoSEQ multiplex PCR was the method, and the copy in TCRdb shows in-frame clones only, minus some. The sample has more than 100,000 clones; approximately 80% are singletons. This rearrangement joins TRBV5-1 to TRBJ2-2; 13 bases agree with TRBD2. Sequencing was performed on peripheral blood. This receptor was taken from a human donor in a cohort sampled during active or convalescent COVID-19. CDR3 nucleotide sequence: TGCGCCAGCAGCTTGACTAGCGGGGGGGCCCCCGGGGAGCTGTTTTTT. Its translation: CASSLTSGGAPGELFF.